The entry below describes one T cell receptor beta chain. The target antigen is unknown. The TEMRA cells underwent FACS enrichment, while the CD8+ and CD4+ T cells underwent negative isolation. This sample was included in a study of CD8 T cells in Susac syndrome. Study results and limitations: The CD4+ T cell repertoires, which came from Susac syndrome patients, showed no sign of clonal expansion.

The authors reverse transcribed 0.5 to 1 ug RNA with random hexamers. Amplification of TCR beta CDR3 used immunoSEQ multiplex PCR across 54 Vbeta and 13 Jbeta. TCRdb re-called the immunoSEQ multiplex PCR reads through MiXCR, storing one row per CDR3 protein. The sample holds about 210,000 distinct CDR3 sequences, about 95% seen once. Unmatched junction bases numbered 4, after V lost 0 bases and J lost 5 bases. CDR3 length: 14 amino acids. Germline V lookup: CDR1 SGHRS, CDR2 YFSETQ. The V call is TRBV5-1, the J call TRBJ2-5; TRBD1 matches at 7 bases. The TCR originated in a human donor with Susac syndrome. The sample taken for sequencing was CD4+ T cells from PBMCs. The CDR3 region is CASSLADRRETQYF. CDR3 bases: TGCGCCAGCAGCTTGGCGGACAGGAGGGAGACCCAGTACTTC.